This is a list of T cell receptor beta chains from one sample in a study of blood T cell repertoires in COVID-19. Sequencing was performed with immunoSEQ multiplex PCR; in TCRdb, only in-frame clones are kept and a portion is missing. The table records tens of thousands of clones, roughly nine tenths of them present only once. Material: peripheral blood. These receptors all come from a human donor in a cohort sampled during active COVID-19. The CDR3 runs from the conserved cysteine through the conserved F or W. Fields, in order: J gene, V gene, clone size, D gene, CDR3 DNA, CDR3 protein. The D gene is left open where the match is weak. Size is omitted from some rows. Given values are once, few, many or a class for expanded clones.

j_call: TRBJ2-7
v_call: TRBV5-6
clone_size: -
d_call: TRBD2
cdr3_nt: TGTGCCAGCAGCCCACTAGCGGCGGAGTCCTACGAGCAGTACTTC
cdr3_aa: CASSPLAAESYEQYF

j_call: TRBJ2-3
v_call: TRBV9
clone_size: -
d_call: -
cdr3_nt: TGTGCCAGCAGCGTCCGAGCGGGCAGCACAGATACGCAGTATTTT
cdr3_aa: CASSVRAGSTDTQYF

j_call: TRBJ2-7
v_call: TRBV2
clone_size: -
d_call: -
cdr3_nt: TGTGCCAGCACTCCCGGTCACGAGCAGTACTTC
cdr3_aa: CASTPGHEQYF

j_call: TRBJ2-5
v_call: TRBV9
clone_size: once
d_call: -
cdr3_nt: TGTGCCAGCCGCGCTGGAGGCCAAGAGACCCAGTACTTC
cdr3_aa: CASRAGGQETQYF

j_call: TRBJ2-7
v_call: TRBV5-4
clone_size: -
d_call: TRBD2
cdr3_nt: TGTGCCAGCAGCTTGGCAGGACTAGCGGGGGTCTACGAGCAGTACTTC
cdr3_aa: CASSLAGLAGVYEQYF

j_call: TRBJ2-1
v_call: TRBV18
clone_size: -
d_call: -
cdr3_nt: TGTGCCAGCTCACCACCCTCTAGCGATTACAATGAGCAGTTCTTC
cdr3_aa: CASSPPSSDYNEQFF

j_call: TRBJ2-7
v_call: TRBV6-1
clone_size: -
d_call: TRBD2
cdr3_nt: TGTGCCAGCAGTGTGACTAGCGGGGGCCGGGGCTCCTACGAGCAGTACTTC
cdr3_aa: CASSVTSGGRGSYEQYF

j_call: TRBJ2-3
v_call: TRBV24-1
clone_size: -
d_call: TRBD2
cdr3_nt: TGTGCCACCAGTGATCCCGGGACTAGCGGGAGATACGGAGATACGCAGTATTTT
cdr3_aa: CATSDPGTSGRYGDTQYF

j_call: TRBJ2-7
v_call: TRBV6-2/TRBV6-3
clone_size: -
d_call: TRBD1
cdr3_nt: TGTGCCAGCAGTTACTCGAGTCTGAGTATGGGTCCAGGACAGGGTTCCTACGAGCAGTACTTC
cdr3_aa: CASSYSSLSMGPGQGSYEQYF

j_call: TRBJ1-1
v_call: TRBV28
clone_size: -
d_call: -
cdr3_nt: TGTGCCAGCAGTATAGGGGTCCCTCACACTGAAGCTTTCTTT
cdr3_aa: CASSIGVPHTEAFF

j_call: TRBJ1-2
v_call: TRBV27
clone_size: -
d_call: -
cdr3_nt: TGTGCCAGCGCCCCAGGGGAAAACTATGGCTACACCTTC
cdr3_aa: CASAPGENYGYTF

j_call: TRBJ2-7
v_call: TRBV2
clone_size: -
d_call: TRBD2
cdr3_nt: TGTGCCAGCAGGGGGGACTACCTCTACGAGCAGTACTTC
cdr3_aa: CASRGDYLYEQYF

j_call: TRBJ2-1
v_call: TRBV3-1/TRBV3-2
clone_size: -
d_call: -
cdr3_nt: TGTGCCAGCAGCCAAGCCCTGACAGGCTTCTACAATGAGCAGTTCTTC
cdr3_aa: CASSQALTGFYNEQFF

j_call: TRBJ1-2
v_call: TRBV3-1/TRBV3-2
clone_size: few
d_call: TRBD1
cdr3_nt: TGTGCCAGCAGCCAAGCGGACAGGGGTGGCTATGGCTACACCTTC
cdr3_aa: CASSQADRGGYGYTF

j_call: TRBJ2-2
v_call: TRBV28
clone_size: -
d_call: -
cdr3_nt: TGTGCCAGCAGTCCGCCCGGGATTAGCGCCGGGGAGCTGTTTTTT
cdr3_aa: CASSPPGISAGELFF

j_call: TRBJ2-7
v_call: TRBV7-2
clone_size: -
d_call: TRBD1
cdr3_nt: TGTGCCAGCAGCCGGGACAGGGTCGGAGAGCAGTACTTC
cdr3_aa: CASSRDRVGEQYF